Shown below are 24 T cell receptor beta chains from a single sample sequenced in a study of cytomegalovirus exposure and HLA in healthy donors. Clones were sequenced by immunoSEQ multiplex PCR, and TCRdb holds only the in-frame ones, with some missing. Seen here are 100,000 to 150,000 clones, 75% to 90% observed once, and the top ten hold 1% to 1.5%. The sequencing input was PBMCs. These receptors were collected from a young woman in good health and CMV-seronegative.

V and J are TRBV7-3 and TRBJ2-5; the D gene is possibly TRBD2 (5 bases). The V end lost 3 bases, the J end lost 10 bases, and 18 bases lay between the germline ends. The germline CDR1 and CDR2 sequences are SGHTA and FQGTGA. The CDR3 contains 14 residues. CDR3 nucleotides: TGTGCCAGCAGCTTTGATAATCTAGCTAAGGACCAGTACTTC. Amino acid sequence: CASSFDNLAKDQYF.

This clone was seen only once. The chain uses TRBV5-1 and TRBJ1-6; D gene unclear. CDR1 and CDR2 from the germline V gene are SGHRS and YFSETQ. This CDR3 has 13 residues. The V end lost 2 bases, the J end lost 9 bases, and 9 bases lay between the germline ends. The CDR3 DNA reads TGCGCCAGCAGCTTCGGGGATGGTTCACCCCTCCACTTT. Translating gives CASSFGDGSPLHF. Combining the CDR3 with reference TRBV5-1 and TRBJ1-6 gives the whole variable domain KAGVTQTPRYLIKTRGQQVTLSCSPISGHRSVSWYQQTPGQGLQFLFEYFSETQRNKGNFPGRFSGRQFSNSRSEMNVSTLELGDSALYLCASSFGDGSPLHFGNGTRLTVT.

This chain connects TRBV5-6 to TRBJ1-4; 7 positions agree with TRBD1. Losses at the gene ends were 1 base for V and 3 bases for J; bases not matched to a gene: 6. CDR3 length: 16 amino acids. Per the germline V gene, CDR1 is SGHDT and CDR2 is YYEEEE. This chain's CDR3 is CASSLWQGVANEKLFF. The CDR3 nucleotides are TGTGCCAGCAGCTTGTGGCAGGGGGTGGCTAATGAAAAACTGTTTTTT.

There are a few counts of this clone. The genes are TRBV6-1 and TRBJ2-7, with D unresolved. V shed 1 base and J shed 7 bases, with 11 bases lying between them. CDR1 MNHNS and CDR2 SASEGT come from the germline V gene. The length of the CDR3 is 13 residues. DNA for the CDR3: TGTGCCAGCAGTGAAGTCCAGGCTACGGAGCAGTACTTC. Its protein is CASSEVQATEQYF.

The gene calls are TRBV5-1 and TRBJ1-1; 7 bases agree with TRBD1. V lost 4 bases and J lost 4; bases outside the gene matches: 7. Germline V gene data show CDR1 as SGHRS and CDR2 as YFSETQ. The CDR3 contains 14 residues. The CDR3 protein is CASSQQGWATEAFF. As DNA, the CDR3 is TGCGCCAGCAGCCAACAGGGGTGGGCCACTGAAGCTTTCTTT.

V is TRBV15 and J is TRBJ1-3; 7 positions match TRBD1. This CDR3 region has 15 residues. Germline V gene sequence: CDR1 LNHNV, CDR2 YYDKDF (reference sequence). The ends lost 3 bases at V and 0 bases at J; junction bases unmatched: 2. In DNA, the CDR3 is TGTGCCACCAGCAGGACAGGGACCTCTGGAAACACCATATATTTT. Translation: CATSRTGTSGNTIYF.

The gene calls are TRBV11-2 and TRBJ2-1; weak D call: TRBD2 (6 bases). The CDR3 sequence is 12 residues long. V dropped 1 base and J dropped 8 bases, with 6 bases sitting between them. Germline V gene sequence: CDR1 SGHAT, CDR2 FQNNGV. CDR3 residues: CASSLGRDEQFF. The DNA for the CDR3 is TGTGCCAGCAGCTTAGGGAGGGATGAGCAGTTCTTC.

This chain joins TRBV19 and TRBJ1-5; 9 bases map to TRBD1. CDR1 and CDR2 from the germline V gene are LNHDA and SQIVND (reference sequence). Germline trimming cut 4 bases from V and 9 bases from J; bases unmatched to any gene: 7. The CDR3 totals 14 residues. The CDR3 sequence is CASSTRQGGPPQHF. CDR3 DNA: TGTGCCAGTAGTACCCGACAGGGGGGTCCGCCCCAGCATTTT.

The chain carries TRBV5-5 and TRBJ2-5; a weak D match, TRBD2 (5 bases). The CDR3 spans 14 residues. Looked up from germline, CDR1 is SGHKS and CDR2 is YYEKEE (reference sequence). Trimming pared 0 bases from V and 5 bases from J, leaving 11 bases between. This CDR3 is CASSLGGRGETQYF. The CDR3 bases are TGTGCCAGCAGCTTGGGCGGGCGCGGGGAGACCCAGTACTTC.

The chain carries TRBV2 and TRBJ2-3; 9 positions match TRBD2. CDR3 length: 16 residues. CDR1 is SNHLY and CDR2 is FYNNEI in the germline V gene. The J segment lost 4 bases and the V segment lost 2 bases, leaving 7 bases of the junction unmatched. In DNA, the CDR3 is TGTGCCAGCAGTGAATTGGTGCGGGGGGGCGCAGATACGCAGTATTTT. Translating gives CASSELVRGGADTQYF.

The rearrangement uses TRBV10-2 and TRBJ1-1; D uncertain. The V gene's germline CDR1 is WSHSY and CDR2 SAAADI. This CDR3 has 15 residues. Trimming took off 7 bases at V and 6 bases at J, with 21 bases between the two ends. This chain's CDR3 is CASIGRRLVFAEAFF. The DNA for the CDR3 is TGCGCCAGCATTGGCCGTCGTCTGGTCTTCGCTGAAGCTTTCTTT.

This chain links TRBV5-1 with TRBJ2-7; 7 positions agree with TRBD2. V gave up 0 bases and J gave up 4 bases; unmatched junction bases: 7. Germline V lookup: CDR1 SGHRS, CDR2 YFSETQ. This CDR3 is built from 15 residues. CDR3: CASSLEASGGYEQYF. The CDR3 bases are TGCGCCAGCAGCTTGGAGGCTAGCGGAGGTTACGAGCAGTACTTC.

V gene TRBV7-9 combines with J gene TRBJ1-2; TRBD1 aligns across 8 bases. The CDR3 sequence is 17 residues long. With V trimmed by 5 bases and J by 1 base, 12 bases remained unmatched. CDR1 and CDR2 from the germline V gene are SEHNR and FQNEAQ (reference sequence). Here the CDR3 DNA reads TGTGCCAGCAGCCCCCAGGGGGCAGCGAGCCTTAACTATGGCTACACCTTC. Amino acid sequence: CASSPQGAASLNYGYTF.

The chain carries TRBV5-6 and TRBJ2-7, with D unresolved. The CDR3 is 11 amino acids. V gave up 6 bases and J gave up 5 bases, with 9 bases separating them. CDR1 is SGHDT and CDR2 is YYEEEE in the germline V gene. CDR3 sequence: CASTARHEQYF. As DNA, the CDR3 is TGTGCCAGCACCGCGCGCCACGAGCAGTACTTC.

The V call is TRBV7-3, the J call TRBJ2-1; 9 bases line up with TRBD2. Per the germline V gene, CDR1 is SGHTA and CDR2 is FQGTGA. This CDR3 contains 15 residues. Unmatched junction bases numbered 11, after V lost 5 bases and J lost 9 bases. The CDR3 loop is CASSPQLSGGIEQFF. CDR3 coding DNA: TGTGCCAGCAGCCCCCAGTTAAGCGGGGGGATTGAGCAGTTCTTC.

This chain uses TRBV2 with TRBJ2-5; D not resolved. Germline-derived CDR1 and CDR2 are SNHLY and FYNNEI. V lost 6 bases and J lost 5, with 7 bases in between. The CDR3 is made up of 11 amino acids. CDR3 region: CASRASETQYF. CDR3 sequence (DNA): TGTGCCAGCAGGGCCTCCGAGACCCAGTACTTC.

The CDR3 sequence is CASSGGDGLGPQHF. CDR3 in DNA: TGTGCCAGCAGCGGGGGGGACGGCCTGGGACCCCAGCATTTT. This chain joins TRBV5-8 and TRBJ1-5, with a possible D match to TRBD1 (5 bases). Per the germline V gene, CDR1 is SGHTS and CDR2 is YDEGEE. V was trimmed by 4 bases and J by 10 bases, leaving 18 bases between them. The CDR3 has 14 residues.

This clone came up once. The rearrangement links TRBV2 to TRBJ2-5; the match to TRBD1 covers 10 bases. The ends lost 8 bases at V and 3 bases at J; junction bases unmatched: 9. Germline loops: CDR1 SNHLY, CDR2 FYNNEI. This CDR3 has 15 residues. The CDR3 region has the DNA TGTGCCAGCCAACCTCTCGGGACAGGGGAAGAGACCCAGTACTTC. Amino acids: CASQPLGTGEETQYF.

The V and J genes are TRBV9 and TRBJ1-5; no firm D call. Germline V gene lookup returns CDR1 SGDLS and CDR2 YYNGEE. The ends were cut back, 2 bases at V and 10 bases at J, with 13 bases in the middle. The CDR3 extends over 13 amino acids. This CDR3 is CASSVSGGIPQHF. The CDR3 nucleotides are TGTGCCAGCAGCGTCAGCGGTGGAATACCCCAGCATTTT.

V is TRBV6-1 and J is TRBJ1-1; 7 bases line up with TRBD1. Trimming removed 7 bases from V and 2 bases from J; junction bases left unmatched: 10. In germline, CDR1 is MNHNS, CDR2 SASEGT. The CDR3 consists of 15 residues. CDR3 residues: CASMWGQTINTEAFF. The CDR3 region has the DNA TGTGCCAGCATGTGGGGACAGACGATTAACACTGAAGCTTTCTTT.

The rearrangement links TRBV11-3 to TRBJ2-1; 10 nucleotides align to TRBD2. Germline lookup yields CDR1 SGHNT and CDR2 YENEEA. Trimming took 0 bases from V and 5 from J; bases not matched to a gene: 1. The CDR3 covers 15 residues. CDR3 sequence reads: CASSLELAGNNEQFF. The CDR3 bases are TGTGCCAGCAGCTTAGAACTAGCGGGGAACAATGAGCAGTTCTTC.

This clone showed up just once. The rearrangement joins TRBV18 to TRBJ1-5; 9 bases are shared with TRBD1. Trimming at V came to 2 bases and at J to 4 bases, leaving 9 bases not matched to a gene. The CDR3 runs 17 residues. Germline loops: CDR1 KGHSH, CDR2 LQKENI. CDR3 bases: TGTGCCAGCTCACCAAGGTCCCCGGGACAGGGTAATCAGCCCCAGCATTTT. Protein product: CASSPRSPGQGNQPQHF.

This chain links TRBV7-9 with TRBJ1-1; D is unclear. The V gene's germline CDR1 is SEHNR and CDR2 FQNEAQ (reference sequence). V was pared by 1 base and J by 6 bases, with 9 bases between. This CDR3 spans 13 amino acids. CDR3 in amino acids: CASSLVSGSEAFF. CDR3 coding DNA: TGTGCCAGCAGCTTAGTATCAGGCTCTGAAGCTTTCTTT.

The chain's CDR3 is CASSSGQGGRNIQYF. The CDR3 nucleotides are TGTGCCAGCAGTTCGGGACAGGGGGGGAGGAACATTCAGTACTTC. This chain links TRBV6-5 with TRBJ2-4, with TRBD1 identical over 11 bases. The CDR3 is 15 amino acids. V dropped 4 bases and J dropped 7; count of bases not matched to a gene: 6. From germline, CDR1 is MNHEY and CDR2 SVGAGI.